The table lists the clone carrying this T cell receptor beta chain with many counts. The source of the sample is a study of Graves' ophthalmopathy and Graves' hyperthyroidism. The CDR3 consists of 13 residues. Losses at the gene ends were 5 bases for V and 4 bases for J; bases not matched to a gene: 6. From germline, CDR1 is DFQATT and CDR2 SNEGSKA (reference sequence). RNA transcripts were the source from which TCR beta CDR3 regions were amplified. RT-PCR in the first round used HTBI primers; a second-round multiplex PCR followed. TCRdb reprocessed the multiplex PCR reads via MiXCR and lists one record per CDR3 protein. Of approximately 330,000 distinct CDR3 sequences in the sample, about 17% were seen once.

The clonotype was recovered from an adult man with Graves' ophthalmopathy. V usage is TRBV20-1 and J usage is TRBJ1-2; 8 nucleotides agree with TRBD1. The sequencing sample was made of peripheral blood. The CDR3 loop reads CSAPDRAGYGYTF. The CDR3 DNA follows: TGCAGTGCTCCGGACAGGGCGGGCTATGGCTACACCTTC.